The 24 T cell receptor beta chains given below trace back to one sample, sequenced in a study of CD8+ T cells in alopecia areata. Extraction and reverse transcription of RNA yielded cDNA as the sequencing template. Clones were read by immunoSEQ multiplex PCR, and TCRdb kept only the in-frame ones, dropping some. Of 150,000 to 200,000 clones in the sample, 50% to 70% were seen once. Material: CD4+ T cells sorted from blood, obtained at week 0. The origin of the receptors is a human donor with alopecia areata.

This clone has just a few counts. The same CDR3 also results from other DNA sequences found in this sample. The V call is TRBV29-1, the J call TRBJ2-5; no definite D call. From germline, CDR1 is SQVTM and CDR2 ANQGSEA. V dropped 3 bases and J dropped 0 bases, with 8 bases sitting between them. This CDR3 has 13 residues. CDR3 sequence reads: CSVEGRYQETQYF. The DNA for the CDR3 is TGCAGCGTTGAGGGCAGGTACCAAGAGACCCAGTACTTC.

The chain combines TRBV6-6 with TRBJ2-1; D not certain. The CDR3 loop spans 16 amino acids. Germline assignment: CDR1 MNHNY and CDR2 SVGAGI (reference sequence). Trimming took off 4 bases at V and 1 base at J, with 14 bases between the two ends. Here the CDR3 reads CASSSPTAGSYNEQFF. The DNA for the CDR3 is TGTGCCAGCAGTTCACCCACGGCCGGTTCCTACAATGAGCAGTTCTTC.

V gene TRBV5-1 combines with J gene TRBJ1-5; the D is unclear. V was shortened by 0 bases and J by 0 bases, with 7 bases between the two germline ends. The CDR3 consists of 15 residues. Germline CDR1 SGHRS, CDR2 YFSETQ. This chain's CDR3 is CASSLDGYSNQPQHF. CDR3 sequence (DNA): TGCGCCAGCAGCTTGGACGGGTATAGCAATCAGCCCCAGCATTTT.

This clone was detected a few times. The genes are TRBV5-1 and TRBJ1-1; 8 bases match TRBD1. This CDR3 comprises 15 residues. Germline CDR1 is SGHRS and CDR2 is YFSETQ. The junction had 7 bases not matched to a gene; V was cut back by 2 bases and J by 4 bases. CDR3: CASSLGQGQGTEAFF. The CDR3 DNA reads TGCGCCAGCAGCTTAGGACAGGGTCAGGGCACTGAAGCTTTCTTT.

J is TRBJ2-2 and V is TRBV5-6; D is ambiguous. Trimming stripped 0 bases from V and 6 bases from J, with 6 bases between. The CDR3 runs to 13 residues. The V gene's germline CDR1 is SGHDT and CDR2 YYEEEE. The CDR3 loop is CASSLVRAGELFF. CDR3 sequence (DNA): TGTGCCAGCAGCTTGGTTCGAGCCGGGGAGCTGTTTTTT. Full variable domain (rest looked up from reference TRBV5-6 and TRBJ2-2): DAGVTQSPTHLIKTRGQQVTLRCSPKSGHDTVSWYQQALGQGPQFIFQYYEEEERQRGNFPDRFSGHQFPNYSSELNVNALLLGDSALYLCASSLVRAGELFFGEGSRLTVL.

This chain joins TRBV7-9 and TRBJ2-7, with 7 bases fitting TRBD1. Trimming cost V 5 bases and J 2 bases; bases outside gene matches: 6. The CDR3 extends over 14 amino acids. Germline V gene data show CDR1 as SEHNR and CDR2 as FQNEAQ (reference sequence). The CDR3 loop reads CASSRQGGPYEQYF. In DNA, the CDR3 is TGTGCCAGCAGCCGCCAAGGGGGCCCCTACGAGCAGTACTTC.

The chain combines TRBV5-1 with TRBJ2-2, with TRBD1 identical over 7 bases. V lost 5 bases, J lost 2 bases, and 6 bases stayed unmatched. The CDR3 runs to 15 residues. CDR1 is SGHRS and CDR2 is YFSETQ in the germline V gene. The CDR3 is CASRTGTENTGELFF. The CDR3 region has the DNA TGCGCCAGCAGAACCGGGACAGAAAACACCGGGGAGCTGTTTTTT.

J is TRBJ2-1 and V is TRBV6-6; 7 bases are a match to TRBD2. The CDR3 contains 14 residues. V shed 8 bases and J 5 bases; nucleotides not matched to a gene: 9. Per germline, CDR1 MNHNY and CDR2 SVGAGI (reference sequence). The CDR3 DNA follows: TGTGCCAGCTGTCGGGGGGTGAGGGACAATGAGCAGTTCTTC. It yields the protein CASCRGVRDNEQFF.

V gene TRBV19 combines with J gene TRBJ1-5; D is perhaps TRBD1 (5 bases). The ends were cut back, 6 bases at V and 1 base at J, with 13 bases in the middle. The CDR3 loop spans 15 amino acids. Germline CDR1 is LNHDA and CDR2 is SQIVND (reference sequence). The CDR3, as DNA: TGTGCCAGTAGCAGGGCTGAACGGAGCAATCAGCCCCAGCATTTT. It translates to CASSRAERSNQPQHF. The full variable domain, its missing parts supplied by reference TRBV19 and TRBJ1-5, is DGGITQSPKYLFRKEGQNVTLSCEQNLNHDAMYWYRQDPGQGLRLIYYSQIVNDFQKGDIAEGYSVSREKKESFPLTVTSAQKNPTAFYLCASSRAERSNQPQHFGDGTRLSIL.

There are a few counts of this clone. The V and J genes are TRBV10-3 and TRBJ2-3; D not certain. V lost 3 bases, J lost 5 bases, and 9 bases lay in between. This CDR3 is built from 13 residues. Germline CDR1 and CDR2: ENHRY and SYGVKD. The CDR3 DNA reads TGTGCCATCAGTGAACATCCTAGAGATACGCAGTATTTT. Translated, it gives CAISEHPRDTQYF.

The chain uses TRBV10-3 and TRBJ1-2; 9 bases fit TRBD1. The CDR3 extends over 13 amino acids. Germline CDR1 is ENHRY and CDR2 is SYGVKD. The junction had 8 bases not matched to a gene; V was cut back by 3 bases and J by 12 bases. CDR3 DNA: TGTGCCATCAGTGACACCACAGGGGGCGGTCACACCTTC. Translated: CAISDTTGGGHTF.

The J gene is TRBJ1-6, the V gene TRBV2, with no clear D. V was clipped by 8 bases and J by 8 bases, with 10 bases between them. The CDR3 length is 12 residues. Germline values: CDR1 SNHLY, CDR2 FYNNEI. The DNA for the CDR3 is TGTGCCAGCGGGAGGGTCGATTCACCCCTCCACTTT. Its protein product is CASGRVDSPLHF.

The chain recombines TRBV28 with TRBJ1-1; 7 bases map to TRBD1. The length of the CDR3 is 12 residues. The germline V gene has CDR1 MDHEN and CDR2 SYDVKM. J was trimmed by 11 bases and V by 6 bases; bases with no gene match: 9. The CDR3 spells CASSQDRVNAFF. The CDR3, as DNA: TGTGCCAGCAGCCAAGACAGGGTGAACGCTTTCTTT.

The rearrangement links TRBV2 to TRBJ2-6; 7 nucleotides line up with TRBD2. With V trimmed by 2 bases and J by 2 bases, 3 bases remained unmatched. CDR1 SNHLY and CDR2 FYNNEI come from the germline V gene. This CDR3 is 16 amino acids long. CDR3 nucleotide sequence: TGTGCCAGCAGTGAAAGGCGGGAGCCTGGGGCCAACGTCCTGACTTTC. Translated, it gives CASSERREPGANVLTF. The whole variable domain, remainder taken from reference TRBV2 and TRBJ2-6, is EPEVTQTPSHQVTQMGQEVILRCVPISNHLYFYWYRQILGQKVEFLVSFYNNEISEKSEIFDDQFSVERPDGSNFTLKIRSTKLEDSAMYFCASSERREPGANVLTFGAGSRLTVL.

The genes are TRBV28 and TRBJ1-2; 7 bases line up with TRBD1. In germline, CDR1 is MDHEN, CDR2 SYDVKM. Trimming took 6 bases from V and 5 from J; bases not matched to a gene: 6. The CDR3 is 13 residues long. The CDR3 is CASRRQGLYGYTF. In nucleotides, the CDR3 is TGTGCCAGCAGACGACAGGGATTATATGGCTACACCTTC.

The chain is built from TRBV29-1 and TRBJ2-7; D may be TRBD1 (6 bases). Germline CDR1 and CDR2: SQVTM and ANQGSEA. The CDR3 loop spans 13 amino acids. V lost 3 bases and J 5 bases, leaving 14 bases between the germline ends. In DNA form, the CDR3 reads TGCAGCGTTGAGGGGCAGGGGCTTAACGAGCAGTACTTC. Protein product: CSVEGQGLNEQYF.

This clone appeared a few times. The rearrangement uses TRBV10-3 and TRBJ2-1, with D possibly matching TRBD1 (5 bases). The V end lost 6 bases, the J end lost 15 bases, and 27 bases lay between the germline ends. Germline V gives CDR1 ENHRY, CDR2 SYGVKD. This CDR3 is 15 amino acids long. The CDR3 sequence: CAISQTDPTKGRLFF. The CDR3 DNA is TGTGCCATCAGCCAGACAGACCCGACAAAAGGACGACTGTTCTTC.

This rearrangement joins TRBV2 to TRBJ2-6; tentatively, D is TRBD1 or TRBD2 (5 bases each). Germline V gene sequence: CDR1 SNHLY, CDR2 FYNNEI. The CDR3 loop spans 15 amino acids. V was trimmed by 7 bases and J by 2 bases, leaving 12 bases between them. The CDR3 region has the DNA TGTGCCAGCATTTTAGGGACGGCTGGGGCCAACGTCCTGACTTTC. Protein sequence: CASILGTAGANVLTF.

Concerning this clone itself: Other DNA variants within this sample encode the same CDR3. The chain uses TRBV29-1 and TRBJ2-2; D assignment may be TRBD1 or TRBD2 (5 bases each). CDR1 is SQVTM and CDR2 is ANQGSEA in the germline V gene. The V end lost 3 bases, the J end lost 1 base, and 6 bases lay between the germline ends. The CDR3 has 13 amino acids. CDR3 nucleotide sequence: TGCAGCGTTGATGGGGGGAACACCGGGGAGCTGTTTTTT. As protein: CSVDGGNTGELFF.

This clone has a handful of counts. The rearrangement joins TRBV27 to TRBJ2-5, with 9 bases aligning to TRBD1. Looked up from germline, CDR1 is MNHEY and CDR2 is SMNVEV (reference sequence). J gave up 7 bases and V 0 bases, and 6 bases lay outside the gene matches. CDR3 size: 15 residues. CDR3 in DNA: TGTGCCAGCAGTTTATCGGACAGGGGCTTAAGGACCCAGTACTTC. Encoded protein: CASSLSDRGLRTQYF.

V gene TRBV7-9 combines with J gene TRBJ2-7, with 8 bases lining up with TRBD1. Germline V lookup: CDR1 SEHNR, CDR2 FQNEAQ (reference sequence). J lost 8 bases, V lost 5 bases, and 2 bases had no gene match. The CDR3 sequence is 11 residues long. As DNA, the CDR3 is TGTGCCAGCAGCCCAGGGGGCAAGCAGTACTTC. It yields the protein CASSPGGKQYF.

This chain links TRBV18 with TRBJ2-7; TRBD2 is a possible D gene (6 bases). CDR1 KGHSH and CDR2 LQKENI come from the germline V gene. With 5 bases removed from V and 5 bases from J, the gap between germline ends came to 16 bases. This CDR3 comprises 14 residues. CDR3 nucleotide sequence: TGTGCCAGCTCAGGCCAGGGACTGCCTCACGAGCAGTACTTC. Amino acids: CASSGQGLPHEQYF.

The chain links TRBV7-9 to TRBJ2-5, with 9 nucleotides matching TRBD2. The V segment lost 4 bases and the J segment 5 bases; nucleotides outside the gene matches: 5. The CDR3 runs to 14 residues. CDR1 is SEHNR and CDR2 is FQNEAQ in the germline V gene (reference sequence). CDR3: CASSWGLAMETQYF. The CDR3 DNA is TGTGCCAGCAGCTGGGGACTAGCAATGGAGACCCAGTACTTC.

The J gene is TRBJ2-5, the V gene TRBV7-9; 14 positions match TRBD2. The CDR3 loop spans 15 amino acids. The V segment lost 4 bases and the J segment 5 bases; nucleotides outside the gene matches: 3. Germline CDR1 reads SEHNR; CDR2 reads FQNEAQ (reference sequence). The CDR3 is CASSSRLAGGETQYF. The CDR3 nucleotides read TGTGCCAGCAGCTCCAGACTAGCGGGGGGGGAGACCCAGTACTTC.